Listed here are 4 T cell receptor beta chains from one sample, sequenced in a study of T cell changes during pregnancy in multiple sclerosis (dated by TCRdb to the late 2010s). The method behind the library was the immunoSEQ multiplex PCR assay. Drawn from immuneACCESS, this table holds only the in-frame rearrangements with V and J called that TCRdb kept. Clones are partly lost; checked studies trace under half to an unresolved V gene and leave the rest unexplained. In all, the sample holds 55,000 to 70,000 clones, and about 93% of those were seen once. The ten largest account for roughly 0.29% of the sample. The input for sequencing was CD4+ T cells from peripheral blood mononuclear cells, taken after pregnancy. The receptors were sampled from a female donor with multiple sclerosis, enrolled in a pregnancy study.

The J gene is TRBJ2-7, the V gene TRBV18, with TRBD1 identical over 9 bases. The trim removed 3 bases at V and 6 bases at J, leaving 3 bases unmatched. Germline CDR1 and CDR2: KGHSH and LQKENI. The CDR3 sequence is 13 residues long. CDR3: CASSPGQGGEQYF. CDR3 in DNA: TGTGCCAGCTCACCGGGACAGGGCGGCGAGCAGTACTTC.

This chain connects TRBV5-6 to TRBJ1-2, with 7 bases matching TRBD1. V dropped 3 bases and J dropped 3; count of bases not matched to a gene: 8. The CDR3 loop spans 15 amino acids. Germline CDR1 reads SGHDT; CDR2 reads YYEEEE. CDR3 residues: CASSSPNRGDYGYTF. In nucleotides, the CDR3 is TGTGCCAGCAGCTCCCCGAACAGGGGAGACTATGGCTACACCTTC.

The gene calls are TRBV7-9 and TRBJ2-3, with 11 nucleotides matching TRBD1. Germline loops: CDR1 SEHNR, CDR2 FQNEAQ (reference sequence). The CDR3 spans 15 residues. The V gene end was trimmed by 5 bases and the J gene end by 3 bases; junction bases not matched to a gene: 4. Here the CDR3 reads CASSRGTGGTDTQYF. CDR3 coding DNA: TGTGCCAGCAGCCGCGGGACAGGGGGGACAGATACGCAGTATTTT.

This chain joins TRBV28 and TRBJ2-3; 14 nucleotides match TRBD2. CDR1 MDHEN and CDR2 SYDVKM come from the germline V gene. V lost 5 bases, J lost 4 bases, and 8 bases stayed unmatched. This CDR3 has 17 amino acids. The CDR3 protein is CASSRRLAGGPADTQYF. DNA for the CDR3: TGTGCCAGCAGTCGACGACTAGCGGGAGGGCCCGCAGATACGCAGTATTTT.